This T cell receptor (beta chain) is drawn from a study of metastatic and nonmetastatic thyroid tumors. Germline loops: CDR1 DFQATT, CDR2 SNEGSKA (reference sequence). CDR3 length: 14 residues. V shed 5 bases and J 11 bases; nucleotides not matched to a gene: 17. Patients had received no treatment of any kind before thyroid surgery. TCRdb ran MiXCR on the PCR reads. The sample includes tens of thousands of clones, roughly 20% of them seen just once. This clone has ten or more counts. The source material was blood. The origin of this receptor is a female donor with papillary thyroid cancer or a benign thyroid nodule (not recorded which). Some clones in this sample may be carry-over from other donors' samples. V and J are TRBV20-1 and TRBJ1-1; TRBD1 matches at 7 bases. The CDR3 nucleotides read TGCAGTGCTTCCCCAGGGGGGGTGAGGACTATGGCTTTCTTT. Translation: CSASPGGVRTMAFF.